The 25 T cell receptor beta chains given below trace back to one sample, sequenced in a study of blood T cells in healthy people across ages. With a J-beta primer mix and a sample-barcoded 5' primer, a second PCR ran about 6 to 11 cycles. A single record per CDR3 protein comes from TCRdb applying MiXCR to the 5' RACE reads. The sample holds 1,800,000 or so distinct CDR3 sequences, 30% to 40% seen once. The sample taken for sequencing was blood. These receptors came from a human donor in good health.

The CDR3 protein is CASSQDELEADTQYF. CDR3 DNA: TGCGCCAGCAGCCAAGATGAGTTAGAAGCAGATACGCAGTATTTT. The rearrangement uses TRBV4-1 and TRBJ2-3, with no clear D. Trimming removed 0 bases from V and 4 bases from J, with 11 bases in between. Germline V CDR1 and CDR2: MGHRA, YSYEKL. The CDR3 contains 15 residues.

The CDR3 loop is CASSLGRYSSYEQYF. The DNA for the CDR3 is TGTGCCAGCAGCTTAGGGCGCTACAGCTCCTACGAGCAGTACTTC. The rearrangement links TRBV7-2 to TRBJ2-7; no reliable D call. Trimming took 1 base from V and 0 from J, leaving 10 bases between them. Germline CDR1 SGHTA, CDR2 FQGNSA. CDR3 size: 15 residues.

The chain employs TRBV27 and TRBJ2-5; D may be TRBD1 (6 bases). Germline V gives CDR1 MNHEY, CDR2 SMNVEV (reference sequence). CDR3 size: 16 residues. The V end lost 2 bases, the J end lost 4 bases, and 17 bases lay between the germline ends. CDR3 sequence: CASSLLPGRGGETQYF. The CDR3 DNA sequence: TGTGCCAGCAGTTTACTACCGGGCCGAGGGGGAGAGACCCAGTACTTC.

This clonotype was detected only a few times. This chain uses TRBV7-2 with TRBJ2-1; TRBD1 is a possible D gene (5 bases). Matching the DNA end better, TRBJ2-7 makes the J call doubtful. CDR3 length equals 16 residues. CDR1 and CDR2 from the germline V gene are SGHTA and FQGNSA. DNA of the CDR3: TGTGCCAGCAGCTTAGTTAGCCTAGGGGTGGTCGACGAGCAGTACTTC. Translated: CASSLVSLGVVDEQYF.

The gene calls are TRBV12-3 or TRBV12-4 and TRBJ2-3; 13 bases are a match to TRBD2. V shed 6 bases, J shed 7 bases, and the junction held 7 bases outside the gene matches. The CDR3 runs to 15 residues. As DNA, the CDR3 is TGTGCCAGCAGACCACTAGCGGGGGGGCCCTATACGCAGTATTTT. It specifies CASRPLAGGPYTQYF.

This clonotype was counted between two and nine times. V and J are TRBV7-8 and TRBJ1-2, with D tentatively TRBD1 (6 bases). With 5 bases removed from V and 6 bases from J, the gap between germline ends came to 16 bases. Germline V gene sequence: CDR1 SGHVS, CDR2 FQNEAQ. The CDR3 covers 14 residues. The CDR3 loop is CASSRNRVGHGYTF. CDR3 nucleotide sequence: TGTGCCAGCAGCCGTAACAGGGTTGGTCATGGCTACACCTTC.

V gene TRBV28 combines with J gene TRBJ2-7; perhaps TRBD1 as D (6 bases). Germline CDR1 and CDR2: MDHEN and SYDVKM. There are 16 residues in the CDR3. Trimming took 5 bases from V and 3 from J, leaving 20 bases between them. The CDR3 region is CASSILRTADGYEQYF. The CDR3 DNA reads TGTGCCAGCAGTATATTACGGACAGCCGACGGCTACGAGCAGTACTTC.

The chain combines TRBV7-2 with TRBJ1-2; a weak D match, TRBD1 (5 bases). The CDR3 is 15 amino acids. Germline V gene data show CDR1 as SGHTA and CDR2 as FQGNSA. Trimming took 2 bases from V and 0 from J, leaving 10 bases between them. CDR3 nucleotide sequence: TGTGCCAGCAGCTTAACCCTGACAGCTAACTATGGCTACACCTTC. Its translation: CASSLTLTANYGYTF.

This chain connects TRBV29-1 to TRBJ2-3; 11 bases align to TRBD2. Germline assignment: CDR1 SQVTM and CDR2 ANQGSEA. V dropped 5 bases and J dropped 6; count of bases not matched to a gene: 7. CDR3 length: 14 residues. CDR3 amino acids: CSVLSGGAVDTQYF. As DNA, the CDR3 is TGCAGCGTTCTTAGCGGGGGGGCGGTGGATACGCAGTATTTT.

V is TRBV7-2 and J is TRBJ2-7; D uncertain. Looked up from germline, CDR1 is SGHTA and CDR2 is FQGNSA. Trimming cost V 2 bases and J 4 bases, with 9 bases left between them. The length of the CDR3 is 13 residues. CDR3 in amino acids: CASSLRRWYEQYF. CDR3 nucleotide sequence: TGTGCCAGCAGCTTACGCCGATGGTACGAGCAGTACTTC.

The V call is TRBV10-3, the J call TRBJ1-1, with D uncertain. The CDR3 length is 12 residues. CDR1 and CDR2 from the germline V gene are ENHRY and SYGVKD. Deletions cut 0 bases from V and 8 bases from J, with 7 bases between. The CDR3 loop reads CAISESSGEAFF. The DNA for the CDR3 is TGTGCCATCAGTGAGTCGAGCGGCGAAGCTTTCTTT.

This chain links TRBV10-3 with TRBJ2-5, with D possibly matching TRBD2 (5 bases). The J call may be faulty, since TRBJ2-7 better matches the DNA end. CDR1 and CDR2 (germline): ENHRY, SYGVKD. The CDR3 is made up of 14 amino acids. The CDR3 protein is CAISPGLGGYEQYF. The DNA of the CDR3 is TGTGCCATCAGTCCGGGCCTCGGAGGCTACGAGCAGTACTTC.

The chain employs TRBV20-1 and TRBJ1-2; D is perhaps TRBD1 (5 bases). V was cut by 3 bases and J by 3 bases, with 11 bases left in between. CDR3 length: 13 residues. The germline V gene has CDR1 DFQATT and CDR2 SNEGSKA (reference sequence). The CDR3 DNA reads as TGCAGTGCTAGGCGAGGGGTACACTATGGCTACACCTTC. It translates to CSARRGVHYGYTF.

This sequence joins TRBV28 and TRBJ2-4, with 9 bases that match TRBD2. The CDR3 is 15 residues long. Germline assignment: CDR1 MDHEN and CDR2 SYDVKM. The trim removed 2 bases at V and 2 bases at J, leaving 1 base unmatched. CDR3: CASSLAGGTKNIQYF. The CDR3 bases are TGTGCCAGCAGTTTAGCGGGGGGGACCAAAAACATTCAGTACTTC.

The chain has TRBV5-4 and TRBJ1-1; D is unclear. The CDR3 is 12 residues long. Germline V lookup: CDR1 SGHNT, CDR2 YYREEE (reference sequence). V was pared by 2 bases and J by 7 bases, with 9 bases between. Here the CDR3 reads CASSLRGIEAFF. The CDR3 bases are TGTGCCAGCAGCTTACGGGGAATTGAAGCTTTCTTT.

V usage is TRBV28 and J usage is TRBJ2-5; tentative D call: TRBD1 (6 bases). The CDR3 runs to 14 residues. Germline lookup yields CDR1 MDHEN and CDR2 SYDVKM. V was cut by 7 bases and J by 5 bases, with 17 bases left in between. The CDR3 spells CASIRQQGGETQYF. CDR3 sequence (DNA): TGTGCCAGCATTCGGCAACAGGGCGGCGAGACCCAGTACTTC.

This rearrangement joins TRBV28 to TRBJ1-2; 7 bases match TRBD1. The CDR3 spans 14 residues. In germline, CDR1 is MDHEN, CDR2 SYDVKM. With 2 bases clipped from V and 11 bases from J, the junction kept 11 bases outside the gene matches. The CDR3 nucleotides are TGTGCCAGCAGTTTAATCCGGGACAGCTCCTATTACACCTTC. This gives the protein CASSLIRDSSYYTF.

The V and J genes are TRBV11-3 and TRBJ1-2; a possible D gene is TRBD1 (6 bases). The germline CDR1 and CDR2 sequences are SGHNT and YENEEA. V lost 0 bases, J lost 3 bases, and 20 bases lay in between. The CDR3 loop spans 18 amino acids. The CDR3 sequence is CASSLDPTQEGGHYGYTF. DNA of the CDR3: TGTGCCAGCAGCTTAGATCCCACCCAGGAGGGGGGACACTATGGCTACACCTTC. The full variable domain, its missing parts supplied by reference TRBV11-3 and TRBJ1-2, is EAGVVQSPRYKIIEKKQPVAFWCNPISGHNTLYWYLQNLGQGPELLIRYENEEAVDDSQLPKDRFSAERLKGVDSTLKIQPAELGDSAVYLCASSLDPTQEGGHYGYTFGSGTRLTVV.

The rearrangement joins TRBV4-3 to TRBJ2-7; D is undetermined. This CDR3 region has 14 residues. Germline assignment: CDR1 LGHNA and CDR2 YSLEER. V lost 0 bases and J lost 1, with 7 bases in between. This CDR3 is CASSQEIRSYEQYF. The CDR3 region has the DNA TGCGCCAGCAGCCAAGAAATTAGGTCCTACGAGCAGTACTTC.

This clonotype was observed a handful of times. The chain links TRBV5-6 to TRBJ1-2; unclear D gene. The CDR3 is made up of 15 amino acids. CDR1 is SGHDT and CDR2 is YYEEEE in the germline V gene. V lost 1 base and J 3 bases, leaving 13 bases between the germline ends. CDR3 nucleotides: TGTGCCAGCAGCTTGTCATTCGGGAAGGACTATGGCTACACCTTC. Protein sequence: CASSLSFGKDYGYTF.

This clonotype was observed a few times. The rearrangement uses TRBV29-1 and TRBJ1-1; D unresolved. The CDR3 covers 12 residues. Trimming shortened V by 4 bases and J by 5 bases, and 11 bases separated the two germline ends. Germline CDR1 and CDR2: SQVTM and ANQGSEA. In nucleotides, the CDR3 is TGCAGCGTTGCTCAGGTCCTTACTGAAGCTTTCTTT. Translated: CSVAQVLTEAFF.

The rearrangement joins TRBV12-3 or TRBV12-4 to TRBJ1-2; no clear D gene. The V gene lost 2 bases and the J gene lost 7 bases, with 11 bases spanning the gap. There are 13 residues in the CDR3. The CDR3 DNA follows: TGTGCCAGCAGTTTAAAAAAGGGATTTGGCTACACCTTC. It encodes CASSLKKGFGYTF.

This clonotype has more than one count but fewer than ten. V is TRBV19 and J is TRBJ2-1; D possibly corresponds to TRBD1 (6 bases). Germline CDR1 reads LNHDA; CDR2 reads SQIVND (reference sequence). The ends were cut back, 3 bases at V and 5 bases at J, with 11 bases in the middle. The CDR3 has 14 residues. The CDR3 bases are TGTGCCAGTAGTATTAGGGGGTCCCACAATGAGCAGTTCTTC. This codes for CASSIRGSHNEQFF. The entire variable domain, with the rest obtained from reference TRBV19 and TRBJ2-1, is as follows: DGGITQSPKYLFRKEGQNVTLSCEQNLNHDAMYWYRQDPGQGLRLIYYSQIVNDFQKGDIAEGYSVSREKKESFPLTVTSAQKNPTAFYLCASSIRGSHNEQFFGPGTRLTVL.

V is TRBV5-1 and J is TRBJ2-4, with 8 bases identical to TRBD2. The J call may be incorrect, as the DNA end agrees better with TRBJ2-5. Germline assignment: CDR1 SGHRS and CDR2 YFSETQ. The CDR3 runs to 15 residues. Here the CDR3 DNA reads TGCGCCAGCAGCTTGACTTTGGGACTAGGAGAGACCCAGTACTTC. Amino acid sequence: CASSLTLGLGETQYF.

This clonotype appeared a few times. The chain links TRBV6-5 to TRBJ2-3; D gene unclear. This CDR3 contains 12 residues. V was clipped by 5 bases and J by 5 bases, with 8 bases between them. Germline CDR1 MNHEY, CDR2 SVGAGI. Here the CDR3 reads CASSRVGDTQYF. CDR3 coding DNA: TGTGCCAGCAGTCGGGTGGGAGATACGCAGTATTTT.